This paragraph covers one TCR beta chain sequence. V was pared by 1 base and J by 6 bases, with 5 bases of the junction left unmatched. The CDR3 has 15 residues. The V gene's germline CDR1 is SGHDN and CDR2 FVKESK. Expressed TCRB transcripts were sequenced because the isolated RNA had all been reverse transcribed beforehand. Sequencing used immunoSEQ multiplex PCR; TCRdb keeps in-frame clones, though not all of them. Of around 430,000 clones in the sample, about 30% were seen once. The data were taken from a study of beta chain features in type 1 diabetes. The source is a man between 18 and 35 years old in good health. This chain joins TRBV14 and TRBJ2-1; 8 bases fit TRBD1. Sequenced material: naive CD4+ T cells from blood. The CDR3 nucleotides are TGTGCCAGCAGCCAAGCAGGACAGGGCGCCAATGAGCAGTTCTTC. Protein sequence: CASSQAGQGANEQFF. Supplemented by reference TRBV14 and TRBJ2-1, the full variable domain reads EAGVTQFPSHSVIEKGQTVTLRCDPISGHDNLYWYRRVMGKEIKFLLHFVKESKQDESGMPNNRFLAERTGGTYSTLKVQPAELEDSGVYFCASSQAGQGANEQFFGPGTRLTVL.